The T cell receptor (beta chain) under discussion was sequenced for a study of regulatory T cells in long-lasting Graves disease. Overall study: Prior antithyroid drug treatment in newly diagnosed Graves' patients lasted under 3 months. General study results and limits: Shared public clonotypes totalled fewer than 3,000 in persistent patients, compared with about 990 in new patients.

Both iRepertoire HTBI primers and Arm-PCR of CDR3 regions were used to build the TCR beta libraries. Authors' methods: Identified segments across samples numbered about 64 TRBV and about 13 TRBJ. TCRdb processed the multiplex PCR reads anew with MiXCR; each CDR3 protein has one entry. TCRdb's processing, not the authors' own work, is the source of the V and J calls. The data show more than 450,000 distinct CDR3 sequences, 16% seen once. As for time point: newly diagnosed GD, antithyroid drugs for less than 3 months. PBMC-extracted RNA yielded the TCR library. V was trimmed by 2 bases and J by 4 bases, leaving 11 bases between them. The CDR3 extends over 15 amino acids. Worth noting for this clonotype: Its specificity is not known.

The same data also contributed to another study, on T cells in Graves' hyperthyroidism and ophthalmopathy.

Source: peripheral blood mononuclear cells (PBMCs), taken at new diagnosis, from a patient treated with antithyroid drugs. The clonotype comes from a man aged 35 to 55 with Graves disease. The chain employs TRBV12-3 or TRBV12-4 and TRBJ1-4; D is unclear. The chain's CDR3 is CASSLSITDNEKLFF. For the CDR3, the DNA is TGTGCCAGCAGTTTATCTATTACAGATAATGAAAAACTGTTTTTT.